This T cell receptor (beta chain) was sequenced during a study of shared clonotypes between healthy human individuals. Amplification in unsorted PBMC replicate PCRs started from about 320 ng DNA, which equals tens of thousands of T cell genomes. Measured with immunoSEQ multiplex PCR; TCRdb has only the in-frame clones, and not every one. The sample comprises approximately 480,000 clones, almost 80% of which are singletons, and 9.5% to 15% rests with the top ten. With V trimmed by 6 bases and J by 10 bases, 7 bases remained unmatched. Germline CDR1 is MNHEY and CDR2 is SVGAGI. This CDR3 spans 14 amino acids.

The genes are TRBV6-5 and TRBJ1-6; TRBD1 aligns across 9 bases. The specimen sequenced was PBMCs. The receptor's source is a woman aged 40 to 50 in good health. Some clones in this sample may be carry-over from other donors' samples. CDR3 loop: CASSWTGVGSPLHF. For the CDR3, the DNA is TGTGCCAGCAGCTGGACAGGGGTAGGATCACCCCTCCACTTT.